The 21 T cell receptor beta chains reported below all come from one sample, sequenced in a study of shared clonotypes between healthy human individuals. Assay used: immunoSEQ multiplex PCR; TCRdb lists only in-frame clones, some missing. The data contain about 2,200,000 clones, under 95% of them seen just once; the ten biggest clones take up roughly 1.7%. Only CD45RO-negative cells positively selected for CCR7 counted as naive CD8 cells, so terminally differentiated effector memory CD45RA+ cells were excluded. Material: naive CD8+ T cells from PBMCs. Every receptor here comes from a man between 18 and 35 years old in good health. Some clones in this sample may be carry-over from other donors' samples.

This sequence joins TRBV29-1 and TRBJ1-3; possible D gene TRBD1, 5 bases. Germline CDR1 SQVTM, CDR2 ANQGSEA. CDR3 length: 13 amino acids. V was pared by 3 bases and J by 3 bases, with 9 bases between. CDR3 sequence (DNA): TGCAGCGTTGATCAGCAGGGTGGAAACACCATATATTTT. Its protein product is CSVDQQGGNTIYF.

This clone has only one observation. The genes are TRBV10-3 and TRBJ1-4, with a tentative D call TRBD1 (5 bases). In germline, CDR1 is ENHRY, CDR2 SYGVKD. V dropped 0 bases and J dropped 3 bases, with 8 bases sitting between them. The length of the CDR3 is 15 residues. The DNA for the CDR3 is TGTGCCATCAGTGAGTCCAGGGCCGCTAATGAAAAACTGTTTTTT. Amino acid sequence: CAISESRAANEKLFF.

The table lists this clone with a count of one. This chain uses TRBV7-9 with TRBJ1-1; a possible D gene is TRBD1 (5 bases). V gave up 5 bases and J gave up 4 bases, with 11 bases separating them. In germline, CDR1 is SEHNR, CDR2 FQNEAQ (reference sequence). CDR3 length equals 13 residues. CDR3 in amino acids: CASSVPGGTEAFF. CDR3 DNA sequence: TGTGCCAGCAGCGTCCCCGGGGGCACTGAAGCTTTCTTT.

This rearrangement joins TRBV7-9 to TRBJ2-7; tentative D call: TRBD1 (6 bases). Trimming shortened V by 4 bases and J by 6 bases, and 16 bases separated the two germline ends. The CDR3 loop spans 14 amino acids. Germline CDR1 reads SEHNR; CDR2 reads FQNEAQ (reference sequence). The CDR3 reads CASSSAGTPSEQYF. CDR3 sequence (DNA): TGTGCCAGCAGCTCAGCCGGGACACCAAGCGAGCAGTACTTC.

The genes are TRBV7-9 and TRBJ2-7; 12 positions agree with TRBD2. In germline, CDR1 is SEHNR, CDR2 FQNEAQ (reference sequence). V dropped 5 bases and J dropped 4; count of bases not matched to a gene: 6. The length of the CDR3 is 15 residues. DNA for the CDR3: TGTGCCAGCAGCAGAGGACTAGCGGGGAGATACGAGCAGTACTTC. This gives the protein CASSRGLAGRYEQYF.

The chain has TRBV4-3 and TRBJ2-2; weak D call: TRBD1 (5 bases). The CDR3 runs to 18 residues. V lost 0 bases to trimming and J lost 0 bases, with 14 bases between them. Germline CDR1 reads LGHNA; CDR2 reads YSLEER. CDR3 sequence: CASSQDPSSGPNTGELFF. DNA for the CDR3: TGCGCCAGCAGCCAAGATCCTTCTTCAGGGCCGAACACCGGGGAGCTGTTTTTT.

The CDR3 is CASSLGRSGAETYEQYF. Written as DNA, the CDR3 is TGCGCCAGCAGCTTGGGCCGGAGCGGGGCTGAAACCTACGAGCAGTACTTC. J is TRBJ2-7 and V is TRBV5-1; TRBD2 matches 7 bases. V lost 0 bases to trimming and J lost 2 bases; unmatched junction nucleotides: 11. The CDR3 contains 17 residues. Germline lookup yields CDR1 SGHRS and CDR2 YFSETQ.

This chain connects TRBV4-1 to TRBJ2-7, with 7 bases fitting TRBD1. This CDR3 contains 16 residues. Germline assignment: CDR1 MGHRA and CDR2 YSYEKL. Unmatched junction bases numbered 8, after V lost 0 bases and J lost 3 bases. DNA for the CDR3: TGCGCCAGCAGCCAAGATTCCTACAGGGGCGGCTACGAGCAGTACTTC. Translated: CASSQDSYRGGYEQYF.

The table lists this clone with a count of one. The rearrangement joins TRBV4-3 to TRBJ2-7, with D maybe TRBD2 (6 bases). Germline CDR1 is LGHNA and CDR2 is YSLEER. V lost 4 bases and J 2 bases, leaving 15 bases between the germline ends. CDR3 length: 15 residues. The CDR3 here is CASSPLPGGTYEQYF. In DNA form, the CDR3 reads TGCGCCAGCAGCCCTCTCCCGGGCGGGACCTACGAGCAGTACTTC.

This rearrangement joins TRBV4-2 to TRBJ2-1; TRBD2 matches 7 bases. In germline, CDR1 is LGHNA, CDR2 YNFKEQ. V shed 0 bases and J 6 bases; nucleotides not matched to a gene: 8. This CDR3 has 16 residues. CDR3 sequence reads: CASSQDGLEARNEQFF. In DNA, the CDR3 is TGTGCCAGCAGCCAAGATGGACTAGAGGCCCGCAATGAGCAGTTCTTC.

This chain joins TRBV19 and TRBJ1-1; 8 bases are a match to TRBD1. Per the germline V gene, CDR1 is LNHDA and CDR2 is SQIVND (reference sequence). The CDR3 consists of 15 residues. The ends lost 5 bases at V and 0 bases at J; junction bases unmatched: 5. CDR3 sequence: CASSRTGIMNTEAFF. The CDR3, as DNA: TGTGCCAGTAGTCGGACAGGGATCATGAACACTGAAGCTTTCTTT.

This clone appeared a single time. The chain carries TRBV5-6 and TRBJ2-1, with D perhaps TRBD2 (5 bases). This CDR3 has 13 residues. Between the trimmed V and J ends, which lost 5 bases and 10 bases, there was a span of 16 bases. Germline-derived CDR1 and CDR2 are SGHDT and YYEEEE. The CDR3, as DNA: TGTGCCAGCAGGGCGGGCCCTGGATACGAGCAGTTCTTC. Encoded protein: CASRAGPGYEQFF.

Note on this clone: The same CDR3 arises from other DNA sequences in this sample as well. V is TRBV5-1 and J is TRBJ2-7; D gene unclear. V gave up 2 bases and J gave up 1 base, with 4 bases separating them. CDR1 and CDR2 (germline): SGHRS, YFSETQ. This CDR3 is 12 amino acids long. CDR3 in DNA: TGCGCCAGCAGCTTAAGGTCCTACGAGCAGTACTTC. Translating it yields CASSLRSYEQYF.

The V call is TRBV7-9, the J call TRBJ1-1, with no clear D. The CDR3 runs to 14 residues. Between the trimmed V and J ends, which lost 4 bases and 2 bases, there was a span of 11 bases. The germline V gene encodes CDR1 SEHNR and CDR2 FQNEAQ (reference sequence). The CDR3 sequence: CASSYRAHNTEAFF. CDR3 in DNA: TGTGCCAGCAGCTACCGGGCGCATAACACTGAAGCTTTCTTT.

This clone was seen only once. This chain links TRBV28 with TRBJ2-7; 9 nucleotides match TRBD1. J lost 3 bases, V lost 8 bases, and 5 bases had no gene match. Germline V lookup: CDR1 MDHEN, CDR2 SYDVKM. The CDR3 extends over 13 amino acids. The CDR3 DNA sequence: TGTGCCAGCGATGGGACAGGGAGCTACGAGCAGTACTTC. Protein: CASDGTGSYEQYF.

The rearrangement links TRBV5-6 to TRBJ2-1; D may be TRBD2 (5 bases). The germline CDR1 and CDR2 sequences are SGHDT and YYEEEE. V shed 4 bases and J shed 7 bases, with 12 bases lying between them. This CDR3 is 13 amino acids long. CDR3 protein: CASSRDVANEQFF. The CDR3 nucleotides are TGTGCCAGCAGCCGGGATGTGGCGAATGAGCAGTTCTTC.

CDR3 sequence (DNA): TGTGCCAGCAGCTTAGTTCGGGGGCTCTGGGAGACCCAGTACTTC. This translates into CASSLVRGLWETQYF. This sequence joins TRBV7-9 and TRBJ2-5; D may match TRBD1 or TRBD2 (6 bases each). The CDR3 loop spans 15 amino acids. Germline V gives CDR1 SEHNR, CDR2 FQNEAQ (reference sequence). The germline V and J ends were trimmed by 1 base and 5 bases, with 14 bases remaining between them.

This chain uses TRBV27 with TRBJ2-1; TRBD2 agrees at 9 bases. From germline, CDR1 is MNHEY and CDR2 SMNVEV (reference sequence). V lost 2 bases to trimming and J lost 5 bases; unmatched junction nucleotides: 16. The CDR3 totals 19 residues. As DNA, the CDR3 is TGTGCCAGCAGTTTAATCCCCGCGGGAGGGCCCACATTGAACAATGAGCAGTTCTTC. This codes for CASSLIPAGGPTLNNEQFF.

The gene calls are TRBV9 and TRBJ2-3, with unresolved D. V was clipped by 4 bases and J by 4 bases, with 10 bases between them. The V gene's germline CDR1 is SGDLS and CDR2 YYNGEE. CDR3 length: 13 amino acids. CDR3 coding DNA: TGTGCCAGCAGCTCTAAAAGGGCAGATACGCAGTATTTT. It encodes CASSSKRADTQYF.

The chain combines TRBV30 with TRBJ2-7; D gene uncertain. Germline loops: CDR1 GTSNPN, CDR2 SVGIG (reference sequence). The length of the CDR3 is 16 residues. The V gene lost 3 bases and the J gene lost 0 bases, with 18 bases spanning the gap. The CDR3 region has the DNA TGTGCCTGGAGGAACAGTCCCGCCCTGAGCTCCTACGAGCAGTACTTC. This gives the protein CAWRNSPALSSYEQYF. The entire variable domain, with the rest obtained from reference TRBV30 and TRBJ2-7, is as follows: SQTIHQWPATLVQPVGSPLSLECTVEGTSNPNLYWYRQAAGRGLQLLFYSVGIGQISSEVPQNLSASRPQDRQFILSSKKLLLSDSGFYLCAWRNSPALSSYEQYFGPGTRLTVT.

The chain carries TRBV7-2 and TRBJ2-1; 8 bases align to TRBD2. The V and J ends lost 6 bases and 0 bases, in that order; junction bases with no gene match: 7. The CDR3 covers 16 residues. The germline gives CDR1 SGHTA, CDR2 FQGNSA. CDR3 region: CASRLTSGSSYNEQFF. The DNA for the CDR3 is TGTGCCAGCAGACTCACTAGCGGAAGCTCCTACAATGAGCAGTTCTTC.